Included here is one T cell receptor (beta chain) sequence, with context. Possible read error: a much larger clone is one base away. The data were obtained in a study of shared clonotypes between healthy human individuals. The CDR3 is 12 amino acids. Germline loops: CDR1 SGHAT, CDR2 FQNNGV. Trimming removed 1 base at V and 4 bases at J, with 4 bases between. TCRdb keeps only in-frame clones here, not all; method: immunoSEQ multiplex PCR. The repertoire holds about 560,000 clones, with around 78% as singletons. Sequenced material: PBMCs. This sequence joins TRBV11-2 and TRBJ1-2; unclear D gene. The TCR sequence derives from a woman in her thirties or forties in good health. Some clones in this sample may be carry-over from other donors' samples. The CDR3 reads CASSLGGYGYTF. The CDR3 coding sequence is TGTGCCAGCAGCTTAGGGGGCTATGGCTACACCTTC.